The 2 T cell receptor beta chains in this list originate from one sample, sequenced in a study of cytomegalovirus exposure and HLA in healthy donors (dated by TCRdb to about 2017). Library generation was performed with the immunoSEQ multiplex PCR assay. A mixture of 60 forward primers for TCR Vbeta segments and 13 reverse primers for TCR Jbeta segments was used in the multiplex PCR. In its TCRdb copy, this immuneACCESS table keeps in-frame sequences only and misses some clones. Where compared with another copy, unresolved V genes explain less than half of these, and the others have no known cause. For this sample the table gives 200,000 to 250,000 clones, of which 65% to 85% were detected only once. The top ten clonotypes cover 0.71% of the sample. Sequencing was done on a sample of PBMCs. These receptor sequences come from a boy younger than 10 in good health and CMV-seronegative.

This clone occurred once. The CDR3 coding sequence is TGTGCCAGTGGGATTGGGGGACAGCGCTCTGGAAACACCATATATTTT. Amino acid sequence: CASGIGGQRSGNTIYF. This chain joins TRBV19 and TRBJ1-3; 7 bases are a match to TRBD1. CDR3 length: 16 amino acids. Germline V gene sequence: CDR1 LNHDA, CDR2 SQIVND (reference sequence). J was trimmed by 0 bases and V by 8 bases; bases with no gene match: 10.

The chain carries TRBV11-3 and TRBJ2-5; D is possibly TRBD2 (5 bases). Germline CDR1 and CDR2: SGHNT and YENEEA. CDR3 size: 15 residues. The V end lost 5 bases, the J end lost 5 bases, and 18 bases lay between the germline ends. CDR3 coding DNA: TGTGCCAGCAGCCAAGGTACCGGGTCGGGGGAGACCCAGTACTTC. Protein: CASSQGTGSGETQYF.